The clone carrying this T cell receptor beta chain has only a few counts. Its antigen is still unknown. With a J-beta primer mix and a sample-barcoded 5' primer, a second PCR ran about 7 to 11 cycles. Every cDNA was tagged by a template-switch adaptor with 12 random nucleotides. Any given sample supplied a minimum of 2.5 million CDR3-containing paired-end reads. TCRdb fed the 5' RACE reads into MiXCR, producing one record per CDR3 protein. The table shows roughly 1 million distinct CDR3 sequences, with under 30% occurring only once. The data were taken from a study of blood T cells in healthy people across ages. Broader study findings: Diversity figures based on one million T cells were deemed too low.

Germline values: CDR1 MNHNS, CDR2 SASEGT. The CDR3 is 17 residues long. This sample was shared with a second study, whose subject was T cells of mothers and their children. Per that study: Mothers yielded over 8 million CDR3 reads, children some 2.8 million each.

The chain uses TRBV6-1 and TRBJ2-5; 11 nucleotides match TRBD2. The J call may be in error: the DNA end matches TRBJ2-7 better. Sequenced sample: blood. The receptor was isolated from a girl aged 2 to 9 in good health. The CDR3 loop reads CASSDNLIAGGTYEQYF. The CDR3 DNA reads as TGTGCCAGCAGTGATAATTTAATAGCGGGAGGGACCTACGAGCAGTACTTC.